One TCR beta chain is described in this entry. The target antigen is unknown. Here immunoSEQ multiplex PCR was the method, and the copy in TCRdb shows in-frame clones only, minus some. The sample comprises approximately 81,000 clones, over 80% of which are singletons, and less than 5.5% rests with the top ten. The data stem from a study of T cell responses to AZD1222 COVID-19 vaccine. Study-level findings and limits: Unmutated variant regions reportedly attract nearly half of all spike-specific TCRs.

This CDR3 has 16 amino acids. Trimming took off 3 bases at V and 7 bases at J, with 16 bases between the two ends. Germline V gene sequence: CDR1 SGHAT, CDR2 FQNNGV. The sequence came from an adult in good health. The chain couples TRBV11-2 to TRBJ1-6; D gene uncertain. The source material was peripheral blood, sampled on day 0 of MenACWY control vaccination. The CDR3 reads CASSLSGALWNSPLHF. In DNA form, the CDR3 reads TGTGCCAGCAGCTTGTCGGGAGCTCTCTGGAATTCACCCCTCCACTTT.